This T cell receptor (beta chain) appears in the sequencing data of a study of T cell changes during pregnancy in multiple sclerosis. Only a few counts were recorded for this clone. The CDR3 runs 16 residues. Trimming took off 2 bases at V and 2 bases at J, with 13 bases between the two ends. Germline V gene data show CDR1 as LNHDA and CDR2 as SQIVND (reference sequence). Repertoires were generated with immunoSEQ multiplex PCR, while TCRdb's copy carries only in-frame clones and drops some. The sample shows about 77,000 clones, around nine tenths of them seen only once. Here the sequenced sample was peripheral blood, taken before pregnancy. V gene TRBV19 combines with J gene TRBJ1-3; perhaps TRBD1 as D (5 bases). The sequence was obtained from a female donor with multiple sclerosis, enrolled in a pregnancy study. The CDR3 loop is CASSILGAHAGNTIYF. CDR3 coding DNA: TGTGCCAGTAGTATATTAGGGGCCCACGCTGGAAACACCATATATTTT. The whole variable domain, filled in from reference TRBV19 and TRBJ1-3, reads DGGITQSPKYLFRKEGQNVTLSCEQNLNHDAMYWYRQDPGQGLRLIYYSQIVNDFQKGDIAEGYSVSREKKESFPLTVTSAQKNPTAFYLCASSILGAHAGNTIYFGEGSWLTVV.